A selection of T cell receptor beta chains follows, all from one sample in a study of response to subunit inactivated influenza vaccine. One entry per CDR3 protein, called by TCRdb with MiXCR from the RT-PCR reads. The repertoire holds about 570,000 distinct CDR3 sequences, about 10% seen once, with roughly 10% in the top ten. The sequencing used PBMCs from blood, collected on the day of vaccination. These receptors were taken from a man between 45 and 60 years old who received an inactivated influenza vaccine. The CDR3 runs from the conserved cysteine through the conserved F or W. Each record gives: CDR3 length, clone size, D gene, V gene, J gene, CDR3 DNA, CDR3 protein. A D gene is named only where the DNA matches it firmly. Where a row states a size, it is once, few, many or the class of an expanded clone; other rows omit it.

length: 13
size: few
D: NA
V: TRBV5-1
J: TRBJ2-2
DNA: TGCGCCAGCCTCGGGGCGCCGACCGGGGAGCTGTTTTTT
CDR3: CASLGAPTGELFF

length: 15
size: few
D: NA
V: TRBV7-9
J: TRBJ2-2
DNA: TGTGCCAGCAGGTTTACGCAGGGGAGCACCGGGGAGCTGTTTTTT
CDR3: CASRFTQGSTGELFF

length: 19
size: NA
D: NA
V: TRBV21-1
J: TRBJ2-2
DNA: TGTGCCAGCAGTCGCCTTGGACCCTCCGACAGATTTTCTACCGGGGAGCTGTTTTTT
CDR3: CASSRLGPSDRFSTGELFF

length: 13
size: few
D: NA
V: TRBV7-9
J: TRBJ2-1
DNA: TGTGCCAGCAGCCGCACCGGGAACAATGAGCAGTTCTTC
CDR3: CASSRTGNNEQFF

length: 17
size: few
D: NA
V: TRBV6-5
J: TRBJ1-1
DNA: TGTGCCAGCAGTTACTCTTCTCGGGGAGGGCTGAACACTGAAGCTTTCTTT
CDR3: CASSYSSRGGLNTEAFF

length: 13
size: many
D: TRBD1
V: TRBV30
J: TRBJ2-7
DNA: TGTGCCTGGAGCCGAGACAGGGGCGACGAGCAGTACTTC
CDR3: CAWSRDRGDEQYF

length: 15
size: NA
D: TRBD1
V: TRBV5-1
J: TRBJ1-1
DNA: TGCGCCAGCAGCTTGGAGTACAGGGGGCTTGGTGAAGCTTTCTTT
CDR3: CASSLEYRGLGEAFF

length: 10
size: many
D: NA
V: TRBV29-1
J: TRBJ1-2
DNA: TGCAGCGTTCTGGTGGATGGCTACACCTTC
CDR3: CSVLVDGYTF

length: 14
size: NA
D: TRBD1
V: TRBV12-3/TRBV12-4
J: TRBJ2-7
DNA: TGTGCCAGCGGAACGACAGGGAGCTCCTACGAGCAGTACTTC
CDR3: CASGTTGSSYEQYF

length: 16
size: few
D: NA
V: TRBV21-1
J: TRBJ1-1
DNA: TGTGCCAGCAGCGCATTCACCCGGGACAGGAACACTGAAGCTTTCTTT
CDR3: CASSAFTRDRNTEAFF

length: 13
size: NA
D: NA
V: TRBV12-3/TRBV12-4
J: TRBJ1-5
DNA: TGTGCCAGCAGTCCCAGTCCTGGGGGGCCCCAGCATTTT
CDR3: CASSPSPGGPQHF

length: 16
size: NA
D: NA
V: TRBV12-3/TRBV12-4
J: TRBJ2-7
DNA: TGTGCCAGCAGCCCCCTGGGCGTCCCGGTCTCCTACGAGCAGTACTTC
CDR3: CASSPLGVPVSYEQYF

length: 13
size: NA
D: NA
V: TRBV7-8
J: TRBJ2-1
DNA: TGTGCCAGCAGCCTGGACCGGTTGAATGAGCAGTTCTTC
CDR3: CASSLDRLNEQFF

length: 13
size: many
D: NA
V: TRBV5-1
J: TRBJ2-1
DNA: TGCGCCAGCAGCTTGTCCCTATTCGATGAGCAGTTCTTC
CDR3: CASSLSLFDEQFF

length: 12
size: few
D: NA
V: TRBV12-3/TRBV12-4
J: TRBJ2-7
DNA: TGTGCCAGCAGTTTAAACAGGAACGAGCAGTACTTC
CDR3: CASSLNRNEQYF

length: 13
size: NA
D: NA
V: TRBV4-1
J: TRBJ1-4
DNA: TGCGCCAGCAGCCAGGCCCTAAGTGAAAAACTGTTTTTT
CDR3: CASSQALSEKLFF

length: 12
size: few
D: NA
V: TRBV20-1
J: TRBJ2-1
DNA: TGCAGTGCTAGGCTCCGGGGGAGTGAGCAGTTCTTC
CDR3: CSARLRGSEQFF

length: 13
size: NA
D: NA
V: TRBV28
J: TRBJ1-1
DNA: TGTGCCAGCAGTTTACCCATCACCACTGAAGCTTTCTTT
CDR3: CASSLPITTEAFF

length: 14
size: few
D: NA
V: TRBV20-1
J: TRBJ1-5
DNA: TGCAGTGCTAGAGATCGGGGGTCGGGGCAGCCCCAGCATTTT
CDR3: CSARDRGSGQPQHF

length: 13
size: few
D: NA
V: TRBV15
J: TRBJ2-5
DNA: TGTGCCACCAGCAGGAGGCCCTCGGGGACCCAGTACTTC
CDR3: CATSRRPSGTQYF

length: 16
size: few
D: NA
V: TRBV7-2
J: TRBJ2-4
DNA: TGTGCCAGCAGCTTGGGGCCCGGTCCACGGGGGAACATTCAGTACTTC
CDR3: CASSLGPGPRGNIQYF

length: 14
size: NA
D: NA
V: TRBV5-5
J: TRBJ2-3
DNA: TGTGCCAGCAGCTTGTTCAGGAGCACAGATACGCAGTATTTT
CDR3: CASSLFRSTDTQYF

length: 15
size: NA
D: TRBD2
V: TRBV30
J: TRBJ2-1
DNA: TGTGCCTGGAGTGTGGGGCTAGCGGGAATTGATGAGCAGTTCTTC
CDR3: CAWSVGLAGIDEQFF

length: 15
size: NA
D: NA
V: TRBV19
J: TRBJ1-2
DNA: TGTGCCAGTAGCCCCCCGGGGACTTGGAACTATGGCTACACCTTC
CDR3: CASSPPGTWNYGYTF

length: 18
size: few
D: TRBD2
V: TRBV14
J: TRBJ2-2
DNA: TGTGCCAGCAGCTATAAAACCCTCCTAGCGGTGAACACCGGGGAGCTGTTTTTT
CDR3: CASSYKTLLAVNTGELFF

length: 17
size: NA
D: TRBD1
V: TRBV10-3
J: TRBJ2-1
DNA: TGTGCCATCAGTGAGTCGAGGGGGACAGGGGGCCGCAGGGGGCAGTTCTTC
CDR3: CAISESRGTGGRRGQFF

length: 13
size: NA
D: NA
V: TRBV6-2/TRBV6-3
J: TRBJ1-5
DNA: TGTGCCAGCACCGGATATAGCAATCAGCCCCAGCATTTT
CDR3: CASTGYSNQPQHF

length: 15
size: few
D: NA
V: TRBV12-3/TRBV12-4
J: TRBJ2-7
DNA: TGTGCCAGCAGTCCCGAGGGGTACCACTCCTACGAGCAGTACTTC
CDR3: CASSPEGYHSYEQYF

length: 16
size: many
D: NA
V: TRBV5-1
J: TRBJ2-1
DNA: TGCGCCAGCAGCTTGGGACAGACCTCCCTACTCAATGAGCAGTTCTTC
CDR3: CASSLGQTSLLNEQFF

length: 13
size: many
D: NA
V: TRBV5-1
J: TRBJ2-7
DNA: TGCGCCAGCAATAGGGAGAACTCCTACGAGCAGTACTTC
CDR3: CASNRENSYEQYF

length: 16
size: NA
D: NA
V: TRBV11-2
J: TRBJ2-1
DNA: TGTGTCAGCAGCTTAGTAGGTTCGCCCTGGGACAATGAGCAGTTCTTC
CDR3: CVSSLVGSPWDNEQFF

length: 13
size: NA
D: NA
V: TRBV6-6
J: TRBJ1-1
DNA: TGTGCCAGCAGCTCGCCCGGGGGGGGTGAAGCTTTCTTT
CDR3: CASSSPGGGEAFF